These 28 T cell receptor beta chains were sequenced from one sample in a study of OX40 agonist ivuxolimab in advanced cancers. The table came from immunoSEQ multiplex PCR; TCRdb's copy has only in-frame clones and leaves some out. The sample holds approximately 60,000 clones, around 86% seen once. Sequencing used CD4+ or CD8+ T cells sorted from blood, obtained in a trial of the OX40 agonist ivuxolimab. Receptors were obtained from an adult with an advanced solid tumor such as melanoma, head and neck, liver or kidney cancer.

The V call is TRBV4-1, the J call TRBJ1-5; D perhaps matches TRBD1 (5 bases). CDR3 size: 15 residues. The V end was cut by 0 bases, the J end by 3 bases, with 9 bases between. The germline gives CDR1 MGHRA, CDR2 YSYEKL. CDR3 amino acids: CASSQESRVNQPQHF. CDR3 DNA sequence: TGCGCCAGCAGCCAAGAATCCAGGGTCAATCAGCCCCAGCATTTT.

This clone was observed a few times. The chain combines TRBV19 with TRBJ2-2; TRBD2 matches at 7 bases. This CDR3 contains 14 residues. J was trimmed by 5 bases and V by 4 bases; bases with no gene match: 4. CDR1 and CDR2 (germline): LNHDA, SQIVND (reference sequence). The CDR3 DNA follows: TGTGCCAGTAGTAGCGGGGGAAGGACCGGGGAGCTGTTTTTT. Protein: CASSSGGRTGELFF.

In its sample, this clone ranks as medium-sized (0.01 to 0.1%). The genes are TRBV6-1 and TRBJ1-2; tentative D call: TRBD1 (5 bases). With 3 bases removed from V and 2 bases from J, the gap between germline ends came to 16 bases. The CDR3 is made up of 16 amino acids. The germline V gene has CDR1 MNHNS and CDR2 SASEGT. CDR3 DNA sequence: TGTGCCAGCAGTGAGGTCCTGACAGCTTTGAACTATGGCTACACCTTC. Translating gives CASSEVLTALNYGYTF.

Comments on this clone: The junction does not match germline at one end; this may be a read error. The chain couples TRBV5-1 to TRBJ2-7, with a tentative D call TRBD1 (5 bases). This CDR3 is 14 amino acids long. Germline values: CDR1 SGHRS, CDR2 YFSETQ. CDR3 coding DNA: TGCGCCAGCACCTTGGGGCCGCTCTCCTACGAGCAGTACTTC. Its translation is CASTLGPLSYEQYF.

V is TRBV7-2 and J is TRBJ1-2; D is undetermined. The CDR3 has 15 amino acids. Germline V lookup: CDR1 SGHTA, CDR2 FQGNSA. V was pared by 1 base and J by 7 bases, with 16 bases between. The CDR3 region is CASSLVARGFGGYTF. In nucleotides, the CDR3 is TGTGCCAGCAGCTTAGTAGCACGAGGGTTTGGTGGCTACACCTTC.

Only one count was recorded for this clone. The rearrangement uses TRBV6-1 and TRBJ1-6; the D is unclear. This CDR3 spans 14 amino acids. Germline CDR1 reads MNHNS; CDR2 reads SASEGT. The V end lost 6 bases, the J end lost 6 bases, and 12 bases lay between the germline ends. The DNA of the CDR3 is TGTGCCAGCAGCCTTGGACCGATTAATTCACCCCTCCACTTT. This gives the protein CASSLGPINSPLHF.

V usage is TRBV7-2 and J usage is TRBJ2-5; D may correspond to TRBD1 or TRBD2 (5 bases each). The V end was cut by 1 base, the J end by 6 bases, with 18 bases between. Germline CDR1 reads SGHTA; CDR2 reads FQGNSA. The CDR3 contains 16 residues. The CDR3 is CASSLVGGGELKTQYF. The CDR3 DNA sequence: TGTGCCAGCAGCTTAGTTGGGGGTGGGGAGTTAAAGACCCAGTACTTC.

The J gene is TRBJ2-7, the V gene TRBV5-1, with D perhaps matching TRBD1 (6 bases). Germline V gives CDR1 SGHRS, CDR2 YFSETQ. The CDR3 has 14 residues. Between the trimmed V and J ends, which lost 4 bases and 3 bases, there was a span of 14 bases. The chain's CDR3 is CASSLGVQGYEQYF. CDR3 coding DNA: TGCGCCAGCAGCCTCGGAGTACAGGGCTACGAGCAGTACTTC.

The chain carries TRBV7-9 and TRBJ1-4, with D hard to call. Trimming shortened V by 0 bases and J by 8 bases, and 4 bases separated the two germline ends. The germline V gene encodes CDR1 SEHNR and CDR2 FQNEAQ (reference sequence). The CDR3 contains 12 residues. For the CDR3, the DNA is TGTGCCAGCAGCTTAGCGCGAGAAAAACTGTTTTTT. Translated: CASSLAREKLFF. The variable domain in full, with the rest retrieved from reference TRBV7-9 and TRBJ1-4, is DTGVSQNPRHKITKRGQNVTFRCDPISEHNRLYWYRQTLGQGPEFLTYFQNEAQLEKSRLLSDRFSAERPKGSFSTLEIQRTEQGDSAMYLCASSLAREKLFFGSGTQLSVL.

This clone has a single count. The chain employs TRBV10-1 and TRBJ2-5; 11 nucleotides line up with TRBD1. The CDR3 is 15 residues long. In germline, CDR1 is WNHNN, CDR2 SYGVQD (reference sequence). Germline trimming cut 5 bases from V and 3 bases from J; bases unmatched to any gene: 5. The CDR3 reads CASSSGTGGKETQYF. The CDR3 nucleotides read TGCGCCAGCAGTTCTGGGACAGGGGGTAAAGAGACCCAGTACTTC.

The gene calls are TRBV6-5 and TRBJ2-1, with 9 bases identical to TRBD1. Germline V gives CDR1 MNHEY, CDR2 SVGAGI. V shed 5 bases and J 8 bases; nucleotides not matched to a gene: 10. The CDR3 has 15 residues. The CDR3 region is CASSPTGTGIDEQFF. CDR3 DNA: TGTGCCAGCAGTCCCACCGGGACAGGGATCGATGAGCAGTTCTTC.

The chain has TRBV6-5 and TRBJ1-5; D gene uncertain. Trimming shortened V by 3 bases and J by 6 bases, and 12 bases separated the two germline ends. CDR1 and CDR2 (germline): MNHEY, SVGAGI. The CDR3 length is 14 residues. CDR3 amino acids: CASSYAQRVQPQHF. The CDR3 DNA reads TGTGCCAGCAGTTATGCCCAGCGGGTTCAGCCCCAGCATTTT.

Remarks on this clone: This same CDR3 is encoded by further DNA sequences in the sample. V gene TRBV7-6 combines with J gene TRBJ2-3, with 9 nucleotides matching TRBD2. Per the germline V gene, CDR1 is SGHVS and CDR2 is FNYEAQ. The V and J ends lost 4 bases and 4 bases, in that order; junction bases with no gene match: 12. This CDR3 has 17 residues. The CDR3 bases are TGTGCCAGCAGCTCCGGTTTGGGGCGGGGGGGTGCAGATACGCAGTATTTT. The encoded protein is CASSSGLGRGGADTQYF.

J is TRBJ2-7 and V is TRBV30, with a tentative D call TRBD1 (5 bases). This CDR3 is 12 amino acids long. CDR1 is GTSNPN, CDR2 SVGIG, per germline (reference sequence). V was shortened by 0 bases and J by 5 bases, with 8 bases between the two germline ends. The CDR3 protein is CAWSVLGHEQYF. The CDR3 nucleotides read TGTGCCTGGAGTGTACTGGGGCACGAGCAGTACTTC.

This clone has just a few counts. V gene TRBV2 combines with J gene TRBJ2-2; 7 bases map to TRBD1. CDR1 and CDR2 from the germline V gene are SNHLY and FYNNEI. V gave up 4 bases and J gave up 2 bases; unmatched junction bases: 7. The CDR3 covers 16 residues. Written as DNA, the CDR3 is TGTGCCAGCAGTGTCGGAAGACAGGGAAACACCGGGGAGCTGTTTTTT. The encoded protein is CASSVGRQGNTGELFF.

The chain carries TRBV30 and TRBJ2-6; D could derive from TRBD1 or TRBD2 (5 bases each). Germline V lookup: CDR1 GTSNPN, CDR2 SVGIG (reference sequence). The CDR3 is 18 amino acids. The ends were cut back, 3 bases at V and 0 bases at J, with 18 bases in the middle. CDR3 sequence: CAWRGDRAGPSGANVLTF. CDR3 DNA sequence: TGTGCCTGGAGGGGGGATAGGGCAGGGCCCTCTGGGGCCAACGTCCTGACTTTC.

The chain links TRBV6-6 to TRBJ1-5; the D is unclear. The germline V gene has CDR1 MNHNY and CDR2 SVGAGI (reference sequence). The CDR3 sequence is 15 residues long. The ends were cut back, 6 bases at V and 5 bases at J, with 17 bases in the middle. The CDR3 region is CASSPTNKAYQPQHF. The CDR3 region has the DNA TGTGCCAGCAGCCCGACGAATAAGGCCTATCAGCCCCAGCATTTT.

This clone showed up just once. The V gene is TRBV19, the J gene TRBJ1-6, with D hard to call. This CDR3 has 13 amino acids. Germline V lookup: CDR1 LNHDA, CDR2 SQIVND (reference sequence). Trimming shortened V by 10 bases and J by 10 bases, and 17 bases separated the two germline ends. This CDR3 reads CAIFKRAGSPLHF. CDR3 bases: TGTGCCATCTTCAAGAGGGCCGGGTCACCCCTCCACTTT.

This clone was observed a few times. The gene calls are TRBV5-6 and TRBJ2-1; 10 bases align to TRBD1. V was clipped by 4 bases and J by 7 bases; unmatched bases: 2. The CDR3 runs to 13 residues. Germline V gene lookup returns CDR1 SGHDT and CDR2 YYEEEE. This CDR3 reads CASSGGQGNEQFF. In DNA, the CDR3 is TGTGCCAGCAGCGGGGGACAGGGGAATGAGCAGTTCTTC.

The rearrangement links TRBV21-1 to TRBJ1-5; the table gives TRBD1 as D, unverified against the DNA. TRBV21-1 is noted as a pseudogene. The CDR3 length is 16 residues. The DNA for the CDR3 is TGTGCCAGCAGCAAAGCGAGGAGACAGCGCAATCAGCCCCAGCATTTT. Translating it yields CASSKARRQRNQPQHF.

This clone was found once. This chain connects TRBV11-2 to TRBJ2-1, with 8 bases identical to TRBD2. The CDR3 sequence is 16 residues long. Germline-derived CDR1 and CDR2 are SGHAT and FQNNGV. V lost 5 bases, J lost 9 bases, and 15 bases stayed unmatched. This CDR3 is CASSPRRGAQGGEQFF. DNA for the CDR3: TGTGCCAGCAGCCCGCGGCGGGGGGCCCAAGGTGGTGAGCAGTTCTTC.

The rearrangement uses TRBV10-3 and TRBJ1-4; D not resolved. The germline V gene has CDR1 ENHRY and CDR2 SYGVKD. CDR3 size: 15 residues. V was pared by 0 bases and J by 7 bases, with 12 bases between. CDR3: CAISESRVRSEKLFF. Here the CDR3 DNA reads TGTGCCATCAGTGAGTCCCGGGTTCGGAGTGAAAAACTGTTTTTT.

The chain couples TRBV27 to TRBJ2-5, with D unclear. V was cut by 7 bases and J by 5 bases, with 11 bases left in between. The germline CDR1 and CDR2 sequences are MNHEY and SMNVEV (reference sequence). CDR3 length: 12 amino acids. CDR3 amino acids: CASTSSRETQYF. CDR3 DNA sequence: TGTGCCAGCACCTCGTCTCGGGAGACCCAGTACTTC.

The CDR3 nucleotides read TGTGCCAGCGCCAGGGCCGTGGGCACAGATACGCAGTATTTT. Its translation: CASARAVGTDTQYF. The V gene is TRBV7-3, the J gene TRBJ2-3; perhaps TRBD1 as D (5 bases). Per the germline V gene, CDR1 is SGHTA and CDR2 is FQGTGA. CDR3 size: 14 residues. V was clipped by 8 bases and J by 1 base, with 13 bases between them.

The chain employs TRBV5-1 and TRBJ1-3, with 7 bases identical to TRBD1. This CDR3 is 16 amino acids long. V lost 0 bases and J lost 2; bases outside the gene matches: 5. Germline V lookup: CDR1 SGHRS, CDR2 YFSETQ. CDR3 bases: TGCGCCAGCAGCTTGGAAGGACAGGAACCTGGAAACACCATATATTTT. This gives the protein CASSLEGQEPGNTIYF.

The CDR3 region is CASSLKLNTEAFF. The CDR3 nucleotides are TGTGCCAGCAGTTTGAAGCTGAACACTGAAGCTTTCTTT. V and J are TRBV6-5 and TRBJ1-1; D uncertain. Germline lookup yields CDR1 MNHEY and CDR2 SVGAGI. Trimming pared 4 bases from V and 0 bases from J, leaving 6 bases between. This CDR3 has 13 amino acids.

The rearrangement joins TRBV4-2 to TRBJ2-3; 11 nucleotides line up with TRBD2. The V and J ends lost 0 bases and 8 bases, in that order; junction bases with no gene match: 10. Per the germline V gene, CDR1 is LGHNA and CDR2 is YNFKEQ. This CDR3 comprises 17 residues. CDR3 protein: CASSQDLAGGLSGTQYF. In DNA, the CDR3 is TGTGCCAGCAGCCAAGATTTAGCGGGGGGGCTTTCTGGTACGCAGTATTTT.

This sequence joins TRBV6-6 and TRBJ2-5; D may be TRBD1 or TRBD2 (6 bases each). Germline CDR1 MNHNY, CDR2 SVGAGI (reference sequence). The CDR3 covers 13 residues. Deletions cut 11 bases from V and 5 bases from J, with 18 bases between. In DNA, the CDR3 is TGTGCCGCCCAGGAAGGGGGGAGGGAGACCCAGTACTTC. This gives the protein CAAQEGGRETQYF.